Sequencing of this T cell receptor beta chain was carried out in a study of siplizumab effects on memory and regulatory T cells. Broader study findings: With siplizumab, mappable alloreactive CD4+ clones averaged about 70% Treg-derived, versus around 28% in controls.

Remarks on this clone: The antigen remains unidentified.

For every sample, about 10^5 TCR templates were assayed. Some clones are missing from TCRdb's copy, which holds only in-frame ones; the method was immunoSEQ multiplex PCR. The repertoire holds about 91,000 clones, 80% to 95% seen once, with approximately 7.1% in the top ten. The CDR3 totals 11 residues. The V and J ends lost 1 base and 0 bases respectively, with 1 base between them. The germline V gene encodes CDR1 SQVTM and CDR2 ANQGSEA. This TCR came from a human donor in good health. Sequenced material: CD8+ T cells sorted from blood. The chain uses TRBV29-1 and TRBJ2-7, with unresolved D. This CDR3 is CSVEGSYEQYF. The CDR3 nucleotides read TGCAGCGTTGAAGGCTCCTACGAGCAGTACTTC.